A selection of T cell receptor beta chains follows, all from one sample in a study of monozygotic twins with inflammatory bowel disease. TCRdb reworked the 5' RACE reads into one entry per CDR3 protein, no DNA. Here the sample table reports around 450,000 distinct CDR3 sequences. The sequenced sample consisted of blood. These receptors came from a human donor with ulcerative colitis or Crohn's disease, or a healthy co-twin of an affected twin (not recorded which). Both conserved end residues are part of each CDR3. Fields, in order: V gene, J gene, CDR3 protein.

V gene: TRBV19
J gene: TRBJ1-5
CDR3 protein: CAARGTGISNQPQHF

V gene: TRBV5-1
J gene: TRBJ2-1
CDR3 protein: CASSLDAGGSYNEQFF

V gene: TRBV7-8
J gene: TRBJ2-7
CDR3 protein: CASSYRGQTYEQYF

V gene: TRBV5-1
J gene: TRBJ1-2
CDR3 protein: CASANRDNYGYTF

V gene: TRBV7-9
J gene: TRBJ2-1
CDR3 protein: CASMKGLTGGIYNEQFF

V gene: TRBV29-1
J gene: TRBJ2-2
CDR3 protein: CSVEASGRPGELFF

V gene: TRBV6-1
J gene: TRBJ2-2
CDR3 protein: CASLYGQGNTGELFF

V gene: TRBV9
J gene: TRBJ2-3
CDR3 protein: CASSLYEDTQYF

V gene: TRBV5-1
J gene: TRBJ1-1
CDR3 protein: CASSLRAGFETEAFF

V gene: TRBV6-5
J gene: TRBJ1-6
CDR3 protein: CASSGQNNSPLHF

V gene: TRBV20-1
J gene: TRBJ2-1
CDR3 protein: CSARDPKGPGNEQFF

V gene: TRBV12-3/TRBV12-4
J gene: TRBJ2-7
CDR3 protein: CASSSQGIYEQYF

V gene: TRBV18
J gene: TRBJ2-1
CDR3 protein: CASSPTGQGSSLEQFF

V gene: TRBV6-5
J gene: TRBJ2-7
CDR3 protein: CASSYGGGSGEQYF

V gene: TRBV5-8
J gene: TRBJ2-5
CDR3 protein: CASSAWDRVGETQYF

V gene: TRBV5-1
J gene: TRBJ1-1
CDR3 protein: CASSLEAGRGAQAFF

V gene: TRBV30
J gene: TRBJ1-6
CDR3 protein: CACMDRGGRSPLHF

V gene: TRBV3-1
J gene: TRBJ1-3
CDR3 protein: CASSKGSSGNTIYF

V gene: TRBV12-3/TRBV12-4
J gene: TRBJ2-2
CDR3 protein: CASSQDSGPNTGELFF

V gene: TRBV11-1
J gene: TRBJ2-2
CDR3 protein: CASSRSLAGATNTGELFF

V gene: TRBV12-3/TRBV12-4
J gene: TRBJ1-5
CDR3 protein: CASSLGQANQPQHF

V gene: TRBV29-1
J gene: TRBJ2-7
CDR3 protein: CSPQAGTGTYEQYF

V gene: TRBV27
J gene: TRBJ2-1
CDR3 protein: CASSPDYKEQFF

V gene: TRBV18
J gene: TRBJ2-3
CDR3 protein: CASSHRASTDTQYF

V gene: TRBV4-3
J gene: TRBJ2-3
CDR3 protein: CASSLNVAGSTDTQYF

V gene: TRBV9
J gene: TRBJ1-6
CDR3 protein: CASSVTSYNSPLHF

V gene: TRBV7-9
J gene: TRBJ2-1
CDR3 protein: CASSLEDRGNEQFF

V gene: TRBV3-1
J gene: TRBJ2-2
CDR3 protein: CASSQGLAGSTGELFF

V gene: TRBV20-1
J gene: TRBJ1-5
CDR3 protein: CSARTRRGTGNQPQHF

V gene: TRBV28
J gene: TRBJ2-1
CDR3 protein: CASAAGGSYNEQFF

V gene: TRBV15
J gene: TRBJ2-7
CDR3 protein: CATSRDPTCEQYF

V gene: TRBV11-2
J gene: TRBJ2-7
CDR3 protein: CASSPSGGELYEQYF

V gene: TRBV7-3
J gene: TRBJ2-1
CDR3 protein: CASSGLAGRSYNEQFF

V gene: TRBV10-3
J gene: TRBJ1-3
CDR3 protein: CAISEEVLSSGNTIYF

V gene: TRBV5-4
J gene: TRBJ2-5
CDR3 protein: CASTDRGGQETQYF

V gene: TRBV20-1
J gene: TRBJ1-5
CDR3 protein: CSARDLRTGNQPQHF

V gene: TRBV7-3
J gene: TRBJ1-6
CDR3 protein: CASSLGTARNSPLHF

V gene: TRBV6-1
J gene: TRBJ1-2
CDR3 protein: CASKLARQINYGYTF

V gene: TRBV19
J gene: TRBJ2-6
CDR3 protein: CASSISPQGASTVLTF

V gene: TRBV6-2/TRBV6-3
J gene: TRBJ2-1
CDR3 protein: CASSWGQGNNEQFF

V gene: TRBV30
J gene: TRBJ1-2
CDR3 protein: CAWSGLSLNYGYTF

V gene: TRBV20-1
J gene: TRBJ2-5
CDR3 protein: CSLWTSGRVETQYF

V gene: TRBV12-3/TRBV12-4
J gene: TRBJ2-1
CDR3 protein: CASSSGLAGAYEQFF

V gene: TRBV24-1
J gene: TRBJ2-1
CDR3 protein: CATSDYGGSSYNEQFF

V gene: TRBV18
J gene: TRBJ2-3
CDR3 protein: CASSPSQGSTDTQYF

V gene: TRBV7-9
J gene: TRBJ1-1
CDR3 protein: CASSPTTENTEAFF

V gene: TRBV20-1
J gene: TRBJ2-1
CDR3 protein: CSARDLARADEQFF

V gene: TRBV20-1
J gene: TRBJ1-6
CDR3 protein: CSASLSSANSPLHF

V gene: TRBV20-1
J gene: TRBJ2-1
CDR3 protein: CSARHLYNEQFF

V gene: TRBV7-6
J gene: TRBJ2-1
CDR3 protein: CASSFWAGRGGGEQFF

V gene: TRBV27
J gene: TRBJ2-7
CDR3 protein: CASSPLGKTLHEQYF

V gene: TRBV20-1
J gene: TRBJ2-4
CDR3 protein: CSASGIAGGPGAKNIQYF

V gene: TRBV5-1
J gene: TRBJ2-7
CDR3 protein: CASSPTALGYEQYF

V gene: TRBV29-1
J gene: TRBJ2-5
CDR3 protein: CSRRREGEETQYF

V gene: TRBV20-1
J gene: TRBJ2-3
CDR3 protein: CSAKRTDTQYF

V gene: TRBV5-6
J gene: TRBJ2-5
CDR3 protein: CASSPGGMTGRETQYF

V gene: TRBV20-1
J gene: TRBJ2-7
CDR3 protein: CSASNTNSGYEQYF

V gene: TRBV3-1
J gene: TRBJ2-1
CDR3 protein: CASSQWTSGGLPDNEQFF

V gene: TRBV4-1
J gene: TRBJ2-1
CDR3 protein: CASSQEAPQLNEQFF